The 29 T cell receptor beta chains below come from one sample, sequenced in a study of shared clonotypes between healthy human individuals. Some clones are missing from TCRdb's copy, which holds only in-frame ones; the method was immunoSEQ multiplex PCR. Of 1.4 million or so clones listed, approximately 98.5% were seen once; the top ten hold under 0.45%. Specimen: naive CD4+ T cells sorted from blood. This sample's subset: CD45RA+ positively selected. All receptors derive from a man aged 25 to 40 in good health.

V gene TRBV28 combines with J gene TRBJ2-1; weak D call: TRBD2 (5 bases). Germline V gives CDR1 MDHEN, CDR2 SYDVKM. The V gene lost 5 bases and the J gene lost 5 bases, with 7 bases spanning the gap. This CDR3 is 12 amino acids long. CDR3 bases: TGTGCCAGCAGTATCGGGGACAATGAGCAGTTCTTC. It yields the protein CASSIGDNEQFF.

The DNA of the CDR3 is TGCGCCAGCAGCTGGACGGGAGGGCCAGGCGAGCAGTACTTC. This gives the protein CASSWTGGPGEQYF. The J gene is TRBJ2-7, the V gene TRBV5-1; 8 bases map to TRBD2. CDR1 and CDR2 from the germline V gene are SGHRS and YFSETQ. This CDR3 is 14 amino acids long. V was pared by 3 bases and J by 6 bases, with 8 bases of the junction left unmatched.

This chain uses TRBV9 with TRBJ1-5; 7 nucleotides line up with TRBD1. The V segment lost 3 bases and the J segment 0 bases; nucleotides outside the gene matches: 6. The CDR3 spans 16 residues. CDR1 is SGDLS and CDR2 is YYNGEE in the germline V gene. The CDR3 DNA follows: TGTGCCAGCAGCGCCGGGACAGTTGATAGCAATCAGCCCCAGCATTTT. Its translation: CASSAGTVDSNQPQHF.

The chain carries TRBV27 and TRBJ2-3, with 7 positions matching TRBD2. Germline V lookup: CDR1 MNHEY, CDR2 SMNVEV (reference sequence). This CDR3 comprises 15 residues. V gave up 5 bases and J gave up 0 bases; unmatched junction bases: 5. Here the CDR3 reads CASSQLAISTDTQYF. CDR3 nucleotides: TGTGCCAGCAGTCAACTAGCGATCAGCACAGATACGCAGTATTTT.

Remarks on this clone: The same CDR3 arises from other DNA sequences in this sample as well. CDR3: CASSSTYEQYF. CDR3 DNA sequence: TGTGCCAGCAGCAGCACCTACGAGCAGTACTTC. The V call is TRBV7-6, the J call TRBJ2-7; D not resolved. In germline, CDR1 is SGHVS, CDR2 FNYEAQ. Trimming pared 5 bases from V and 2 bases from J, leaving 4 bases between. CDR3 length: 11 amino acids.

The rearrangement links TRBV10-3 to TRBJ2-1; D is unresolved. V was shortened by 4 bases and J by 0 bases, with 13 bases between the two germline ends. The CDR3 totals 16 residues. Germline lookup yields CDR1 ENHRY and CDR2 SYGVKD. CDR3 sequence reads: CAISAITRDSYNEQFF. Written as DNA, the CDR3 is TGTGCCATCAGTGCGATAACAAGGGACTCCTACAATGAGCAGTTCTTC.

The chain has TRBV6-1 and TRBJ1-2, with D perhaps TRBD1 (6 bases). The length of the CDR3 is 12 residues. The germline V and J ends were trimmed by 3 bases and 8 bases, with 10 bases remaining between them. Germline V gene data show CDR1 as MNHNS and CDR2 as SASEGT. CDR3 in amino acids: CASSDRDIGYTF. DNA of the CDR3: TGTGCCAGCAGTGACCGGGACATCGGCTACACCTTC.

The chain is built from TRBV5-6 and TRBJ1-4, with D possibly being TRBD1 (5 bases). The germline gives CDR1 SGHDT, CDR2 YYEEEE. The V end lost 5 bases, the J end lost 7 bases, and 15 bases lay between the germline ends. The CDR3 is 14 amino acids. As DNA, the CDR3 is TGTGCCAGCAGTTTATCCAGGGCTGGTGAAAAACTGTTTTTT. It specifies CASSLSRAGEKLFF.

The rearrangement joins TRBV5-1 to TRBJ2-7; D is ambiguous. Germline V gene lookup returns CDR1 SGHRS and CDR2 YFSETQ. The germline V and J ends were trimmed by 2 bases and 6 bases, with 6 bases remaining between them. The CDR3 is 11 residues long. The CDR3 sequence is CASSFMGEQYF. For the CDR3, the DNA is TGCGCCAGCAGCTTCATGGGCGAGCAGTACTTC.

This chain's CDR3 is CASSLLAGQGYEQYF. As DNA, the CDR3 is TGTGCCAGTAGTCTGCTAGCGGGACAAGGGTACGAGCAGTACTTC. The chain carries TRBV19 and TRBJ2-7; 9 bases align to TRBD2. This CDR3 is 15 amino acids long. V shed 5 bases and J 4 bases; nucleotides not matched to a gene: 9. Germline V gene lookup returns CDR1 LNHDA and CDR2 SQIVND (reference sequence).

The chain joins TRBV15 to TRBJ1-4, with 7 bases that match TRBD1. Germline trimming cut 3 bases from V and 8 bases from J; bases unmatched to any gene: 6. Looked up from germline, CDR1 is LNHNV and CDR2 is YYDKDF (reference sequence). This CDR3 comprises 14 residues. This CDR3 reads CATSSGQAREKLFF. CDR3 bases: TGTGCCACCAGCAGCGGACAGGCACGAGAAAAACTGTTTTTT. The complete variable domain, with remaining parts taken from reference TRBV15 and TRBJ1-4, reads DAMVIQNPRYQVTQFGKPVTLSCSQTLNHNVMYWYQQKSSQAPKLLFHYYDKDFNNEADTPDNFQSRRPNTSFCFLDIRSPGLGDTAMYLCATSSGQAREKLFFGSGTQLSVL.

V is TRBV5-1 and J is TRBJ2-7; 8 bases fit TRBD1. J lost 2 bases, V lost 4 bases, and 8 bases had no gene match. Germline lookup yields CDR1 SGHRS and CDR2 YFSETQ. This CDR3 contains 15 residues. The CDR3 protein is CASSAQPTGAYEQYF. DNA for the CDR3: TGCGCCAGCAGCGCACAACCGACAGGGGCCTACGAGCAGTACTTC.

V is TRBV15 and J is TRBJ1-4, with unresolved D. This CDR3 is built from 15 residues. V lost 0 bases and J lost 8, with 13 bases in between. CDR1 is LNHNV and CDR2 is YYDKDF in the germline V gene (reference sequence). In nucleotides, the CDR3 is TGTGCCACCAGCAGAGATCGCGGTCATAACGAAAAACTGTTTTTT. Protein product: CATSRDRGHNEKLFF.

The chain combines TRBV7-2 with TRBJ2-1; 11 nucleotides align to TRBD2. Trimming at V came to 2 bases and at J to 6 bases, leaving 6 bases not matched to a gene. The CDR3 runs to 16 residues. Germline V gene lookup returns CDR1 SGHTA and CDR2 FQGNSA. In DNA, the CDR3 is TGTGCCAGCAGCTTACAGACTAGCGGGAATTTCAATGAGCAGTTCTTC. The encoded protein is CASSLQTSGNFNEQFF.

CDR3 protein: CSVEWGPGAFF. In nucleotides, the CDR3 is TGCAGCGTTGAATGGGGACCGGGTGCTTTCTTT. The chain employs TRBV29-1 and TRBJ1-1; possible D gene TRBD1, 5 bases. Between the trimmed V and J ends, which lost 2 bases and 11 bases, there was a span of 12 bases. CDR1 and CDR2 (germline): SQVTM, ANQGSEA. This CDR3 is 11 amino acids long.

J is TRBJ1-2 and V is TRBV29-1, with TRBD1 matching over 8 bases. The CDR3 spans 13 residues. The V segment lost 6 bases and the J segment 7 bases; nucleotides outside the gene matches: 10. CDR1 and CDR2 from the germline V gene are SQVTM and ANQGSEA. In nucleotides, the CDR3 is TGCAGCGTGGGTGACAGGGGAGGAGTTGGCTACACCTTC. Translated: CSVGDRGGVGYTF.

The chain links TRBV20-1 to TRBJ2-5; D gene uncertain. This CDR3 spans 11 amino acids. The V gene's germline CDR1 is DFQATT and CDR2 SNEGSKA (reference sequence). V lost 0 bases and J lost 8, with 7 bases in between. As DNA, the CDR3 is TGCAGTGCTAGAGATCCACCTACCCAGTACTTC. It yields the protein CSARDPPTQYF.

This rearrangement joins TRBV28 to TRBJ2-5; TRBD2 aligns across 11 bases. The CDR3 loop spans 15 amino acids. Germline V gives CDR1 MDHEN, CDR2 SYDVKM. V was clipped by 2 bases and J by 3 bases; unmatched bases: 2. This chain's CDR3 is CASSLGTSGEETQYF. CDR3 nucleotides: TGTGCCAGCAGTTTAGGGACTAGCGGCGAAGAGACCCAGTACTTC.

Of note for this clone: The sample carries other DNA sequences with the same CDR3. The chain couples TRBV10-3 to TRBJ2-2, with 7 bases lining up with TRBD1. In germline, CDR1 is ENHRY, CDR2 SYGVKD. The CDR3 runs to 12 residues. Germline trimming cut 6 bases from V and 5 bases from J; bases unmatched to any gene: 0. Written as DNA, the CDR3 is TGTGCCATCAGACAGGGGACCGGGGAGCTGTTTTTT. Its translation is CAIRQGTGELFF.

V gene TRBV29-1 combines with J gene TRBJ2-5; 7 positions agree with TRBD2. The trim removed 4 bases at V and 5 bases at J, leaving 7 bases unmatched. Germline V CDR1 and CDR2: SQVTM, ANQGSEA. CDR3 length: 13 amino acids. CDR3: CSVGWTRRETQYF. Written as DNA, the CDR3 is TGCAGCGTTGGTTGGACTAGGCGGGAGACCCAGTACTTC.

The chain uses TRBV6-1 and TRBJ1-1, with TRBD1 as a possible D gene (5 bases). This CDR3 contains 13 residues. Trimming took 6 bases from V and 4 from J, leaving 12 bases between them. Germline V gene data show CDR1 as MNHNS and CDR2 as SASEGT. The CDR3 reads CASRISGGTEAFF. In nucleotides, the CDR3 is TGTGCCAGCAGAATTTCCGGGGGCACTGAAGCTTTCTTT.

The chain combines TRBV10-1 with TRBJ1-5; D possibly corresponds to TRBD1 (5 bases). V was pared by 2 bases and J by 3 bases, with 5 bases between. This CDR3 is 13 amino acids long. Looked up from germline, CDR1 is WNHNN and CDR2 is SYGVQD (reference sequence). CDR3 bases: TGCGCCAGCAGTGAGGGACACAATCAGCCCCAGCATTTT. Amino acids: CASSEGHNQPQHF.

CDR3 in amino acids: CASSYSNPGISYEQYF. The CDR3 DNA is TGTGCCAGCAGTTACTCGAATCCAGGAATCTCCTACGAGCAGTACTTC. The chain links TRBV6-5 to TRBJ2-7; no firm D call. CDR1 and CDR2 from the germline V gene are MNHEY and SVGAGI. The V end was cut by 0 bases, the J end by 0 bases, with 12 bases between. The CDR3 covers 16 residues.

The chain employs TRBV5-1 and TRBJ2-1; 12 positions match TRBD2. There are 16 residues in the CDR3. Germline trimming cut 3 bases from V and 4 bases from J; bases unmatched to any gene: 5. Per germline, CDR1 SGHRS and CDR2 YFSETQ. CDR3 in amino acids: CASSSTSGREYNEQFF. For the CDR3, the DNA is TGCGCCAGCAGCTCGACTAGCGGGAGAGAATACAATGAGCAGTTCTTC.

The CDR3 loop reads CASSPPVGPEQFF. The CDR3 DNA is TGTGCCAGCTCACCACCGGTGGGGCCTGAGCAGTTCTTC. This chain links TRBV18 with TRBJ2-1; D is possibly TRBD1 (5 bases). The V end lost 0 bases, the J end lost 9 bases, and 9 bases lay between the germline ends. Germline-derived CDR1 and CDR2 are KGHSH and LQKENI. The CDR3 runs 13 residues.

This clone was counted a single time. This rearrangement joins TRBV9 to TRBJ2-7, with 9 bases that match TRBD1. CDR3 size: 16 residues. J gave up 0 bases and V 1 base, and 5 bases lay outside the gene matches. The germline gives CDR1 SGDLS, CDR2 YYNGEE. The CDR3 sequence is CASSVKGTGSSYEQYF. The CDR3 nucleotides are TGTGCCAGCAGCGTAAAGGGGACAGGGAGCTCCTACGAGCAGTACTTC.

CDR3 sequence: CASSSLGQDDYEQYF. The DNA of the CDR3 is TGTGCCAGCAGTTCATTAGGACAGGACGATTACGAGCAGTACTTC. The rearrangement uses TRBV28 and TRBJ2-7; 7 bases fit TRBD1. This CDR3 comprises 15 residues. From germline, CDR1 is MDHEN and CDR2 SYDVKM. Unmatched junction bases numbered 10, after V lost 4 bases and J lost 4 bases.

CDR3 sequence reads: CASSESIAGTGLDTQYF. As DNA, the CDR3 is TGCGCCAGCAGTGAGTCGATAGCGGGGACCGGTTTGGATACGCAGTATTTT. The V call is TRBV10-1, the J call TRBJ2-3; 8 nucleotides align to TRBD2. The CDR3 runs 17 residues. From germline, CDR1 is WNHNN and CDR2 SYGVQD (reference sequence). V lost 0 bases, J lost 6 bases, and 11 bases stayed unmatched.

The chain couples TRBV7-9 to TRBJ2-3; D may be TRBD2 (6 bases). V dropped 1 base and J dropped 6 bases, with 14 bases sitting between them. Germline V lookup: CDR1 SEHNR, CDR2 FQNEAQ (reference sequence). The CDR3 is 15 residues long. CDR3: CASSLGSGGADTQYF. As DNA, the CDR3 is TGTGCCAGCAGCTTAGGGTCCGGCGGGGCGGATACGCAGTATTTT.